The 27 T cell receptor beta chains below were found in one sample sequenced in a study of cytomegalovirus exposure and HLA in healthy donors. Both 60 Vbeta primers and 13 Jbeta primers went into the PCR. Profiling relied on immunoSEQ multiplex PCR, and the TCRdb table lists in-frame clones only, not all of them. Among 90,000 to 120,000 clones listed, roughly 80% were seen once. The sequencing sample was made of PBMCs. The receptors originated from a female donor in good health and CMV-seropositive.

The genes are TRBV4-2 and TRBJ2-3, with 9 bases lining up with TRBD2. The trim removed 1 base at V and 2 bases at J, leaving 7 bases unmatched. The germline V gene encodes CDR1 LGHNA and CDR2 YNFKEQ. This CDR3 region has 17 residues. The CDR3 sequence: CASSQVGLAPSTDTQYF. CDR3 bases: TGTGCCAGCAGCCAAGTGGGACTAGCACCTTCCACAGATACGCAGTATTTT.

With regard to this clone: One end of the junction does not line up with germline, which may come from a read error. The V call is TRBV7-9, the J call TRBJ2-7, with 7 positions matching TRBD1. The germline V gene encodes CDR1 SEHNR and CDR2 FQNEAQ (reference sequence). The CDR3 loop spans 16 amino acids. As DNA, the CDR3 is TGTGCCAGCAGCTTCATCGTAGGGGACAGAAAGGATGAGCGGTACTTC. Translation: CASSFIVGDRKDERYF.

The rearrangement links TRBV7-2 to TRBJ1-3; 10 positions agree with TRBD1. CDR3 size: 14 residues. With V trimmed by 5 bases and J by 4 bases, 2 bases remained unmatched. Looked up from germline, CDR1 is SGHTA and CDR2 is FQGNSA. CDR3 DNA: TGTGCCAGCAGCGGGACAGGGGCGGGAAACACCATATATTTT. Amino acid sequence: CASSGTGAGNTIYF.

The chain is built from TRBV7-8 and TRBJ1-5; D is uncertain. Trimming removed 3 bases from V and 9 bases from J, with 12 bases in between. CDR1 and CDR2 (germline): SGHVS, FQNEAQ. The CDR3 is 13 amino acids. CDR3 residues: CASSFKGEGPQHF. The CDR3 region has the DNA TGTGCCAGCAGCTTTAAGGGTGAGGGGCCCCAGCATTTT.

J is TRBJ2-5 and V is TRBV6-5; D is ambiguous. Trimming stripped 4 bases from V and 7 bases from J, with 16 bases between. The CDR3 runs 14 residues. From germline, CDR1 is MNHEY and CDR2 SVGAGI. For the CDR3, the DNA is TGTGCCAGCAGTTTTCCGGGTCTCCGAGGGACCCAGTACTTC. Encoded protein: CASSFPGLRGTQYF.

The V call is TRBV6-5, the J call TRBJ1-6; no definite D call. Germline V lookup: CDR1 MNHEY, CDR2 SVGAGI. This CDR3 has 15 amino acids. The V gene lost 10 bases and the J gene lost 5 bases, with 18 bases spanning the gap. The CDR3 protein is CATQLVPYHNSPLHF. The CDR3 DNA follows: TGTGCCACCCAACTCGTACCGTACCATAATTCACCCCTCCACTTT.

For the CDR3, the DNA is TGCGCCAGCAGCCCCGGAAGGCCAGCGGGCATAGATACGCAGTATTTT. Translating it yields CASSPGRPAGIDTQYF. This chain joins TRBV5-1 and TRBJ2-3; D is perhaps TRBD2 (6 bases). With 4 bases removed from V and 5 bases from J, the gap between germline ends came to 20 bases. CDR3 length: 16 residues. CDR1 is SGHRS, CDR2 YFSETQ, per germline.

J is TRBJ2-5 and V is TRBV9; 7 bases are shared with TRBD2. The junction had 5 bases not matched to a gene; V was cut back by 4 bases and J by 2 bases. Germline CDR1 reads SGDLS; CDR2 reads YYNGEE. CDR3 size: 14 residues. The CDR3 sequence is CASSLGAGQETQYF. CDR3 in DNA: TGTGCCAGCAGCCTGGGAGCGGGACAAGAGACCCAGTACTTC.

V is TRBV7-9 and J is TRBJ1-1, with D possibly being TRBD1 (5 bases). Looked up from germline, CDR1 is SEHNR and CDR2 is FQNEAQ (reference sequence). The CDR3 has 12 residues. The V end lost 5 bases, the J end lost 8 bases, and 12 bases lay between the germline ends. The CDR3 sequence is CASSVQGVEAFF. In DNA form, the CDR3 reads TGTGCCAGCAGCGTCCAGGGCGTCGAAGCTTTCTTT.

This clone was detected once. The J gene is TRBJ2-7, the V gene TRBV28; 7 bases fit TRBD1. V shed 5 bases, J shed 3 bases, and the junction held 7 bases outside the gene matches. Germline V gene sequence: CDR1 MDHEN, CDR2 SYDVKM. This CDR3 region has 14 residues. The CDR3 sequence: CASSRYRDSYEQYF. The CDR3 DNA reads TGTGCCAGCAGTAGGTACCGGGACAGCTACGAGCAGTACTTC.

The chain has TRBV5-6 and TRBJ1-5; D gene ambiguous. Trimming stripped 1 base from V and 5 bases from J, with 4 bases between. CDR3 length: 12 residues. From germline, CDR1 is SGHDT and CDR2 YYEEEE. CDR3 residues: CASSLRDQPQHF. The DNA for the CDR3 is TGTGCCAGCAGCTTGAGAGATCAGCCCCAGCATTTT.

The rearrangement links TRBV5-1 to TRBJ2-7; possibly TRBD1 for D (5 bases). Germline V gene data show CDR1 as SGHRS and CDR2 as YFSETQ. CDR3 length: 15 amino acids. V was shortened by 5 bases and J by 2 bases, with 17 bases between the two germline ends. CDR3 protein: CASSRERGRAYEQYF. CDR3 sequence (DNA): TGCGCCAGCAGTCGCGAAAGGGGCAGGGCCTACGAGCAGTACTTC. Together with reference TRBV5-1 and TRBJ2-7, the CDR3 gives the full variable domain: KAGVTQTPRYLIKTRGQQVTLSCSPISGHRSVSWYQQTPGQGLQFLFEYFSETQRNKGNFPGRFSGRQFSNSRSEMNVSTLELGDSALYLCASSRERGRAYEQYFGPGTRLTVT.

The CDR3 DNA reads TGTGCCAGCAGGCTTACAGGGAACACTGAAGCTTTCTTT. Its protein product is CASRLTGNTEAFF. The rearrangement links TRBV27 to TRBJ1-1, with D perhaps TRBD1 (5 bases). CDR3 length: 13 residues. The germline V and J ends were trimmed by 6 bases and 1 base, with 9 bases remaining between them. Per the germline V gene, CDR1 is MNHEY and CDR2 is SMNVEV (reference sequence).

The sample holds one count of this clone. The CDR3 here is CASSLDQRQVASPLHF. In DNA form, the CDR3 reads TGTGCCAGCAGCTTAGATCAGCGGCAGGTGGCTTCACCCCTCCACTTT. The gene calls are TRBV7-8 and TRBJ1-6; D is ambiguous. CDR1 SGHVS and CDR2 FQNEAQ come from the germline V gene. V lost 1 base to trimming and J lost 9 bases, with 16 bases between them. This CDR3 contains 16 residues.

As DNA, the CDR3 is TGCGCCAGCAGTAAAACCGGGACTAGCGGGAAATACGAGCAGTACTTC. Amino acids: CASSKTGTSGKYEQYF. This rearrangement joins TRBV10-1 to TRBJ2-7; TRBD2 agrees at 13 bases. The CDR3 has 16 residues. Germline assignment: CDR1 WNHNN and CDR2 SYGVQD (reference sequence). V was clipped by 5 bases and J by 4 bases; unmatched bases: 8.

The V call is TRBV7-3, the J call TRBJ2-3, with TRBD2 identical over 16 bases. V lost 5 bases to trimming and J lost 5 bases; unmatched junction nucleotides: 10. The germline V gene encodes CDR1 SGHTA and CDR2 FQGTGA. The length of the CDR3 is 18 residues. DNA of the CDR3: TGTGCCAGCAGCCCGATAGGGACTAGCGGGAGGGGAAAAGATACGCAGTATTTT. Translated: CASSPIGTSGRGKDTQYF.

The chain uses TRBV7-2 and TRBJ2-1; D perhaps matches TRBD2 (5 bases). Trimming took off 5 bases at V and 1 base at J, with 12 bases between the two ends. The CDR3 consists of 15 residues. The germline V gene encodes CDR1 SGHTA and CDR2 FQGNSA. This CDR3 reads CASSDGVLSYNEQFF. The CDR3 DNA reads TGTGCCAGCAGCGACGGGGTTTTGTCCTACAATGAGCAGTTCTTC.

This clone was recorded only once. This chain joins TRBV10-3 and TRBJ2-7; 9 nucleotides match TRBD1. V lost 2 bases and J lost 3; bases outside the gene matches: 8. This CDR3 comprises 16 residues. Germline V CDR1 and CDR2: ENHRY, SYGVKD. CDR3 amino acids: CAISEPGQGRSYEQYF. CDR3 nucleotides: TGTGCCATCAGTGAGCCGGGACAGGGAAGAAGCTACGAGCAGTACTTC.

The chain uses TRBV15 and TRBJ2-3; a possible D gene is TRBD1 (6 bases). The CDR3 is 13 amino acids. Germline V CDR1 and CDR2: LNHNV, YYDKDF (reference sequence). V lost 1 base to trimming and J lost 4 bases, with 6 bases between them. CDR3 region: CATSRAGADTQYF. The CDR3 DNA reads TGTGCCACCAGCAGAGCAGGGGCAGATACGCAGTATTTT. The full variable domain, rest sourced from reference TRBV15 and TRBJ2-3, is DAMVIQNPRYQVTQFGKPVTLSCSQTLNHNVMYWYQQKSSQAPKLLFHYYDKDFNNEADTPDNFQSRRPNTSFCFLDIRSPGLGDTAMYLCATSRAGADTQYFGPGTRLTVL.

The chain carries TRBV28 and TRBJ2-2; D might be TRBD2 (5 bases). CDR1 is MDHEN, CDR2 SYDVKM, per germline. The CDR3 is 14 amino acids. Trimming stripped 4 bases from V and 3 bases from J, with 9 bases between. CDR3 in DNA: TGTGCCAGCAGTTCCCTCGGGGACACCGGGGAGCTGTTTTTT. Translation gives CASSSLGDTGELFF.

The chain carries TRBV18 and TRBJ1-4; 7 bases agree with TRBD1. The ends lost 3 bases at V and 4 bases at J; junction bases unmatched: 2. The CDR3 extends over 14 amino acids. Germline V gives CDR1 KGHSH, CDR2 LQKENI. CDR3 sequence: CASSPGQSNEKLFF. The CDR3 DNA reads TGTGCCAGCTCACCGGGACAGAGTAATGAAAAACTGTTTTTT. Full variable domain (missing parts from reference TRBV18 and TRBJ1-4): NAGVMQNPRHLVRRRGQEARLRCSPMKGHSHVYWYRQLPEEGLKFMVYLQKENIIDESGMPKERFSAEFPKEGPSILRIQQVVRGDSAAYFCASSPGQSNEKLFFGSGTQLSVL.

V usage is TRBV7-2 and J usage is TRBJ1-1; 7 bases are shared with TRBD1. Per the germline V gene, CDR1 is SGHTA and CDR2 is FQGNSA. This CDR3 is 15 amino acids long. Unmatched junction bases numbered 5, after V lost 3 bases and J lost 1 base. CDR3 DNA: TGTGCCAGCAGCTTGACAGGGAGAGGGAACACTGAAGCTTTCTTT. It specifies CASSLTGRGNTEAFF.

There are a few counts of this clone. The chain joins TRBV6-1 to TRBJ2-7; D gene ambiguous. The CDR3 length is 14 residues. Trimming removed 2 bases at V and 5 bases at J, with 13 bases between. Germline CDR1 MNHNS, CDR2 SASEGT. This chain's CDR3 is CASSELYLRDEQYF. The CDR3 DNA reads as TGTGCCAGCAGTGAACTTTATCTACGAGACGAGCAGTACTTC.

This clone was picked up one time. The chain uses TRBV7-2 and TRBJ1-5; D remains ambiguous. Germline-derived CDR1 and CDR2 are SGHTA and FQGNSA. Trimming stripped 5 bases from V and 0 bases from J, with 11 bases between. The CDR3 sequence is 15 residues long. CDR3 sequence reads: CASSPGVYSNQPQHF. For the CDR3, the DNA is TGTGCCAGCAGCCCCGGAGTGTATAGCAATCAGCCCCAGCATTTT.

The rearrangement links TRBV19 to TRBJ1-4, with D perhaps matching TRBD1 (5 bases). The CDR3 runs to 15 residues. Germline loops: CDR1 LNHDA, CDR2 SQIVND (reference sequence). Trimming pared 5 bases from V and 6 bases from J, leaving 16 bases between. Written as DNA, the CDR3 is TGTGCCAGTAGTCCTACCGGGCCCAGGGATGAAAAACTGTTTTTT. It specifies CASSPTGPRDEKLFF.

V is TRBV7-9 and J is TRBJ2-2, with D unresolved. The CDR3 has 15 amino acids. V lost 3 bases to trimming and J lost 2 bases, with 10 bases between them. Germline V gene sequence: CDR1 SEHNR, CDR2 FQNEAQ (reference sequence). The CDR3 loop reads CASSFNRRNTGELFF. CDR3 nucleotide sequence: TGTGCCAGCAGCTTTAATAGGAGAAACACCGGGGAGCTGTTTTTT.

The genes are TRBV28 and TRBJ1-1, with 9 positions matching TRBD1. Germline lookup yields CDR1 MDHEN and CDR2 SYDVKM. J gave up 3 bases and V 3 bases, and 8 bases lay outside the gene matches. CDR3 length: 16 amino acids. Here the CDR3 reads CASSLTPTGGDTEAFF. Here the CDR3 DNA reads TGTGCCAGCAGTTTGACCCCGACAGGGGGGGACACTGAAGCTTTCTTT. Full variable domain (rest looked up from reference TRBV28 and TRBJ1-1): DVKVTQSSRYLVKRTGEKVFLECVQDMDHENMFWYRQDPGLGLRLIYFSYDVKMKEKGDIPEGYSVSREKKERFSLILESASTNQTSMYLCASSLTPTGGDTEAFFGQGTRLTVV.